The 13 T cell receptor beta chains below were found in one sample sequenced in a study of T cell changes during pregnancy in multiple sclerosis. Libraries were prepared by immunoSEQ multiplex PCR; TCRdb keeps only in-frame clonotypes and omits some of them. The data contain some 40,000 clones, 94% of them singletons. The sequences come from CD4+ T cells from peripheral blood mononuclear cells, collected in the second trimester of pregnancy. All receptors derive from a female donor with multiple sclerosis, enrolled in a pregnancy study.

The chain carries TRBV18 and TRBJ2-1; 8 bases agree with TRBD2. The CDR3 spans 15 residues. V shed 0 bases, J shed 4 bases, and the junction held 2 bases outside the gene matches. Germline CDR1 reads KGHSH; CDR2 reads LQKENI. CDR3 sequence (DNA): TGTGCCAGCTCACCACCCGGGGGGGCTTACAATGAGCAGTTCTTC. Translated, it gives CASSPPGGAYNEQFF.

The chain has TRBV5-1 and TRBJ1-1; 7 nucleotides match TRBD1. V shed 0 bases and J 0 bases; nucleotides not matched to a gene: 5. The V gene's germline CDR1 is SGHRS and CDR2 YFSETQ. The CDR3 length is 16 residues. The CDR3 coding sequence is TGCGCCAGCAGCTTGGGAGCCGGGACAGTGAACACTGAAGCTTTCTTT. This encodes CASSLGAGTVNTEAFF.

The V gene is TRBV28, the J gene TRBJ1-2; a weak D match, TRBD1 (6 bases). Trimming took off 6 bases at V and 4 bases at J, with 12 bases between the two ends. CDR1 and CDR2 (germline): MDHEN, SYDVKM. The CDR3 loop spans 13 amino acids. In DNA form, the CDR3 reads TGTGCCAGCAGGGCAGGGGCCATCTATGGCTACACCTTC. Protein: CASRAGAIYGYTF.

The table lists this clone with a few counts. This rearrangement joins TRBV6-1 to TRBJ2-7; 7 nucleotides match TRBD1. Germline V gene lookup returns CDR1 MNHNS and CDR2 SASEGT. The V and J ends lost 6 bases and 4 bases, in that order; junction bases with no gene match: 6. The CDR3 has 13 amino acids. DNA of the CDR3: TGTGCCAGCAGGAGGGACAGCTCTTACGAGCAGTACTTC. Translated: CASRRDSSYEQYF.

The J gene is TRBJ2-5, the V gene TRBV5-1, with a weak D call TRBD2 (5 bases). This CDR3 has 11 amino acids. V lost 6 bases to trimming and J lost 5 bases, with 8 bases between them. Germline CDR1 SGHRS, CDR2 YFSETQ. The DNA for the CDR3 is TGCGCCAGCAAATCGGGGGAGACCCAGTACTTC. Its translation: CASKSGETQYF.

This clone was counted between two and nine times. V and J are TRBV15 and TRBJ1-3; maybe TRBD1 (6 bases). V dropped 3 bases and J dropped 9 bases, with 15 bases sitting between them. The V gene's germline CDR1 is LNHNV and CDR2 YYDKDF (reference sequence). The CDR3 is 14 residues long. The CDR3 sequence is CATSSTKGVPTIYF. Here the CDR3 DNA reads TGTGCCACCAGCAGTACGAAGGGGGTCCCCACCATATATTTT.

The chain recombines TRBV7-2 with TRBJ2-5; a weak D match, TRBD2 (7 bases). V was shortened by 2 bases and J by 1 base, with 14 bases between the two germline ends. This CDR3 is 16 amino acids long. Germline CDR1 is SGHTA and CDR2 is FQGNSA. The CDR3 sequence: CASSLLGGGGQETQYF. CDR3 bases: TGTGCCAGCAGCTTATTAGGGGGAGGGGGCCAAGAGACCCAGTACTTC.

The chain employs TRBV4-2 and TRBJ2-1, with TRBD2 matching over 7 bases. The V gene's germline CDR1 is LGHNA and CDR2 YNFKEQ. Germline trimming cut 1 base from V and 4 bases from J; bases unmatched to any gene: 4. The CDR3 length is 15 residues. CDR3 bases: TGTGCCAGCAGCCAAGTAGCGGGTATATACAATGAGCAGTTCTTC. Amino acids: CASSQVAGIYNEQFF.

The rearrangement links TRBV7-2 to TRBJ1-1; 7 bases are shared with TRBD1. The CDR3 is 14 amino acids. The germline V gene has CDR1 SGHTA and CDR2 FQGNSA. Trimming removed 5 bases from V and 7 bases from J; junction bases left unmatched: 10. The CDR3 region is CASSPDDRAGEAFF. The CDR3 DNA sequence: TGTGCCAGCAGCCCCGACGACAGGGCTGGTGAAGCTTTCTTT.

V and J are TRBV4-3 and TRBJ2-7; the match to TRBD1 covers 9 bases. Germline V lookup: CDR1 LGHNA, CDR2 YSLEER. This CDR3 is 14 amino acids long. Losses at the gene ends were 1 base for V and 9 bases for J; bases not matched to a gene: 7. CDR3 nucleotides: TGCGCCAGCAGCCAAGCTGGACAGGGGTCGGTGCAGTACTTC. Amino acids: CASSQAGQGSVQYF.

V usage is TRBV5-1 and J usage is TRBJ2-1; 13 nucleotides line up with TRBD2. The CDR3 consists of 16 residues. CDR1 SGHRS and CDR2 YFSETQ come from the germline V gene. Unmatched junction bases numbered 7, after V lost 0 bases and J lost 10 bases. CDR3 loop: CASSLGTSGGKGEQFF. In DNA, the CDR3 is TGCGCCAGCAGCTTGGGGACTAGCGGGGGTAAGGGGGAGCAGTTCTTC.

V gene TRBV11-1 combines with J gene TRBJ1-1; TRBD1 might be the D (5 bases). The CDR3 has 15 amino acids. In germline, CDR1 is SGHAT, CDR2 FQDESV (reference sequence). Trimming took 1 base from V and 1 from J, leaving 10 bases between them. The CDR3 sequence is CASSLVTGRNTEAFF. DNA for the CDR3: TGTGCCAGCAGCTTAGTAACAGGCAGGAACACTGAAGCTTTCTTT.

The J gene is TRBJ2-1, the V gene TRBV7-2; D possibly corresponds to TRBD2 (5 bases). Trimming removed 5 bases at V and 4 bases at J, with 9 bases between. The CDR3 totals 13 residues. Germline loops: CDR1 SGHTA, CDR2 FQGNSA. The CDR3 sequence is CASSATSYNEQFF. Written as DNA, the CDR3 is TGTGCCAGCAGCGCCACTAGTTACAATGAGCAGTTCTTC.